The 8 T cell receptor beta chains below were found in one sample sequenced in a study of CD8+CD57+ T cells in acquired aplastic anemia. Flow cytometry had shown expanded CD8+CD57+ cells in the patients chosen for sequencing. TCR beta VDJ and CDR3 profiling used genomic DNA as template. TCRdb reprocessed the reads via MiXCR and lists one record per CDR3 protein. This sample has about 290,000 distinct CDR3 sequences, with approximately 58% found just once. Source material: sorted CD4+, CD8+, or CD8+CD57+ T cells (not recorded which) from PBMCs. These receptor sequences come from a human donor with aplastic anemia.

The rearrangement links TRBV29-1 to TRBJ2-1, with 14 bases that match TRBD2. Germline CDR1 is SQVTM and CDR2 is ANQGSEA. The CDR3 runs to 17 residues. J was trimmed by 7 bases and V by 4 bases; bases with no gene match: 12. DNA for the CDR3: TGCAGCGTTGCGGGGACTAGCGGGAGTTCGGGAGAGAATGAGCAGTTCTTC. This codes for CSVAGTSGSSGENEQFF.

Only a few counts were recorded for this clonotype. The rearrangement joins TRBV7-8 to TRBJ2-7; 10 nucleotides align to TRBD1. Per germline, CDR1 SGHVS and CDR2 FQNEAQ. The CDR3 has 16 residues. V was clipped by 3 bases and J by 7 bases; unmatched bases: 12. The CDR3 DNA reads TGTGCCAGCAGCTTTCTGGGGGGGACAGGGGTTCGGGAGCAGTACTTC. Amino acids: CASSFLGGTGVREQYF.

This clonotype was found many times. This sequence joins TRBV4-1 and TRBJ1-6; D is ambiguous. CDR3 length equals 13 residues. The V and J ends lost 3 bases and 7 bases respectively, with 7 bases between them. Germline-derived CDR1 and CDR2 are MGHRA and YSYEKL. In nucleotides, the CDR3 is TGCGCCAGCAGCCACGGGGAAAATTCACCCCTCCACTTT. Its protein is CASSHGENSPLHF.

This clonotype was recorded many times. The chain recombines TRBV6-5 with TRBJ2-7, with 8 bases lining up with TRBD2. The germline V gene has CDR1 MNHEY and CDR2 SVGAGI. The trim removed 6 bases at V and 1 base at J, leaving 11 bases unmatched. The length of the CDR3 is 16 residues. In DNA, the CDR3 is TGTGCCAGCAGATCCGGGGGGGTAAGTGGTTCCTACGAGCAGTACTTC. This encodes CASRSGGVSGSYEQYF.

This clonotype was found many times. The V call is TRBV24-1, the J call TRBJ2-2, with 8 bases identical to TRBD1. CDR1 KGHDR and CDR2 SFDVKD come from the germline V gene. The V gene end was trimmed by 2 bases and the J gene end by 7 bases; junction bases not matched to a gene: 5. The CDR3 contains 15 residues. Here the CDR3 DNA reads TGTGCCACCAGTGATTCCAGGGGGCATTTCGGGGAGCTGTTTTTT. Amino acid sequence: CATSDSRGHFGELFF.

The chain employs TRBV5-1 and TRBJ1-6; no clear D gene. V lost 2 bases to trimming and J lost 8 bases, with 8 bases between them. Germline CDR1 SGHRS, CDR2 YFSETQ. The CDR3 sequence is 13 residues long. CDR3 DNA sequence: TGCGCCAGCAGCTTTGAGGTCGATTCACCCCTCCACTTT. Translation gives CASSFEVDSPLHF. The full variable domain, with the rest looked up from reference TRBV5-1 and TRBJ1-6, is KAGVTQTPRYLIKTRGQQVTLSCSPISGHRSVSWYQQTPGQGLQFLFEYFSETQRNKGNFPGRFSGRQFSNSRSEMNVSTLELGDSALYLCASSFEVDSPLHFGNGTRLTVT.

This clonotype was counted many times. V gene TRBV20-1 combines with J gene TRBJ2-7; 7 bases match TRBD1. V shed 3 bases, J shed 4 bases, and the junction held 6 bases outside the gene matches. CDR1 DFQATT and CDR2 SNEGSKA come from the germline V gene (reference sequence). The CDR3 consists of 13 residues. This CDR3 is CSARGDRDYEQYV. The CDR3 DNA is TGCAGTGCTAGGGGTGACAGGGATTACGAGCAGTACGTC.

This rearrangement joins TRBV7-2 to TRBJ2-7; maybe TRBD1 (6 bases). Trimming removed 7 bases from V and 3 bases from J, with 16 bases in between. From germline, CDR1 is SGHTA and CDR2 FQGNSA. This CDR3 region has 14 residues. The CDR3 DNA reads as TGTGCCAGCACCCAAAGGTCGGACAGCTACGAGCAGTACTTC. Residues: CASTQRSDSYEQYF.